These 18 T cell receptor beta chains came from one sample sequenced in a study of OX40 agonist ivuxolimab in advanced cancers. Generated by immunoSEQ multiplex PCR, the TCRdb table keeps only in-frame clones and is missing some. The sample consists of about 78,000 clones, roughly nine tenths of them appearing once. This material consisted of CD4+ or CD8+ T cells sorted from blood, taken in a trial of the OX40 agonist ivuxolimab. The receptors originated from an adult with an advanced solid tumor such as melanoma, head and neck, liver or kidney cancer.

This rearrangement joins TRBV7-9 to TRBJ1-6, with D unclear. CDR3 length: 13 amino acids. The V gene lost 3 bases and the J gene lost 11 bases, with 11 bases spanning the gap. The germline V gene encodes CDR1 SEHNR and CDR2 FQNEAQ (reference sequence). The CDR3 spells CASSFEGSAPLHF. The CDR3 region has the DNA TGTGCCAGCAGCTTCGAAGGCAGTGCACCCCTCCACTTT.

The chain is built from TRBV5-1 and TRBJ2-7; perhaps TRBD1 as D (6 bases). V was pared by 0 bases and J by 0 bases, with 10 bases between. Germline CDR1 and CDR2: SGHRS and YFSETQ. This CDR3 spans 15 amino acids. CDR3 loop: CASSLGQGSSYEQYF. CDR3 in DNA: TGCGCCAGCAGCTTGGGGCAGGGGAGCTCCTACGAGCAGTACTTC.

The rearrangement joins TRBV11-3 to TRBJ2-1; the D gene could be TRBD1 or TRBD2 (5 bases each). The CDR3 totals 15 residues. Germline CDR1 reads SGHNT; CDR2 reads YENEEA. V gave up 1 base and J gave up 6 bases, with 13 bases separating them. The DNA of the CDR3 is TGTGCCAGCAGCTTAGTCGAGGGACCTCGCAATGAGCAGTTCTTC. It translates to CASSLVEGPRNEQFF.

The genes are TRBV5-4 and TRBJ2-3; 9 nucleotides line up with TRBD2. Germline V gives CDR1 SGHNT, CDR2 YYREEE (reference sequence). CDR3 size: 15 residues. The V and J ends lost 4 bases and 5 bases, in that order; junction bases with no gene match: 8. The chain's CDR3 is CASSAPGGGVDTQYF. The DNA for the CDR3 is TGTGCCAGCAGCGCGCCGGGCGGGGGGGTAGATACGCAGTATTTT.

This clone was recorded only once. The rearrangement links TRBV5-6 to TRBJ2-7; D perhaps matches TRBD1 (5 bases). Germline V gene sequence: CDR1 SGHDT, CDR2 YYEEEE. The CDR3 length is 13 residues. The V gene lost 4 bases and the J gene lost 2 bases, with 10 bases spanning the gap. The CDR3 DNA reads as TGTGCCAGCAGCCACAAGGGGACCTACGAGCAGTACTTC. Its translation is CASSHKGTYEQYF.

The chain links TRBV2 to TRBJ2-1; unclear D gene. CDR3 size: 14 residues. Germline V gene lookup returns CDR1 SNHLY and CDR2 FYNNEI. Trimming shortened V by 3 bases and J by 13 bases, and 19 bases separated the two germline ends. For the CDR3, the DNA is TGTGCCAGCAGTGAGGTATCTAGGGTTTCGGACCAGTTCTTC. Amino acid sequence: CASSEVSRVSDQFF. Based on the CDR3 plus reference TRBV2 and TRBJ2-1, the full variable domain is EPEVTQTPSHQVTQMGQEVILRCVPISNHLYFYWYRQILGQKVEFLVSFYNNEISEKSEIFDDQFSVERPDGSNFTLKIRSTKLEDSAMYFCASSEVSRVSDQFFGPGTRLTVL.

A word on this clone: The junction does not match germline at one end; this may be a read error. This chain links TRBV6-1 with TRBJ1-1, with D possibly TRBD1 on 5 matching bases. CDR3 length: 15 amino acids. Germline V CDR1 and CDR2: MNHNS, SASEGT. The CDR3 spells CASSKAGTLGSGAFF. Here the CDR3 DNA reads TGTGCCAGCAGTAAAGCAGGGACTCTGGGGAGTGGGGCTTTCTTT.

This chain connects TRBV4-1 to TRBJ1-5; D remains unclear. CDR1 is MGHRA, CDR2 YSYEKL, per germline. V lost 0 bases and J lost 5, with 11 bases in between. The CDR3 loop spans 15 amino acids. CDR3 coding DNA: TGCGCCAGCAGCCAAGATGGGCACAGTTATCAGCCCCAGCATTTT. Translated, it gives CASSQDGHSYQPQHF.

The chain recombines TRBV5-5 with TRBJ2-2, with 8 bases aligning to TRBD1. After removal of 4 bases from V and 5 bases from J, the junction contained 7 bases not matched to a gene. The CDR3 is made up of 15 amino acids. Germline V lookup: CDR1 SGHKS, CDR2 YYEKEE (reference sequence). CDR3 DNA sequence: TGTGCCAGCAGCCTCGCAGGGGGCTGGACCGGGGAGCTGTTTTTT. It yields the protein CASSLAGGWTGELFF. Using reference TRBV5-5 and TRBJ2-2 for the parts outside the CDR3, the full variable domain is DAGVTQSPTHLIKTRGQQVTLRCSPISGHKSVSWYQQVLGQGPQFIFQYYEKEERGRGNFPDRFSARQFPNYSSELNVNALLLGDSALYLCASSLAGGWTGELFFGEGSRLTVL.

This rearrangement joins TRBV30 to TRBJ1-6, with 8 bases lining up with TRBD1. Germline-derived CDR1 and CDR2 are GTSNPN and SVGIG (reference sequence). V lost 3 bases to trimming and J lost 10 bases; unmatched junction nucleotides: 5. This CDR3 contains 13 residues. CDR3 amino acids: CAWRPRGLSPLHF. DNA for the CDR3: TGTGCCTGGAGGCCCAGGGGGCTATCACCCCTCCACTTT.

The chain's CDR3 is CASSYFPEETQYF. The DNA of the CDR3 is TGTGCCAGCAGTTACTTCCCGGAAGAGACCCAGTACTTC. The rearrangement uses TRBV6-5 and TRBJ2-5; D unresolved. The V end was cut by 1 base, the J end by 3 bases, with 6 bases between. The CDR3 extends over 13 amino acids. Germline CDR1 and CDR2: MNHEY and SVGAGI.

The gene calls are TRBV19 and TRBJ1-2; D gene unclear. The CDR3 is 11 amino acids. The V gene lost 4 bases and the J gene lost 7 bases, with 7 bases spanning the gap. Germline assignment: CDR1 LNHDA and CDR2 SQIVND (reference sequence). The CDR3: CASSTPFGYTF. For the CDR3, the DNA is TGTGCCAGTAGTACTCCGTTTGGCTACACCTTC.

The V call is TRBV15, the J call TRBJ2-7; D tentatively fits TRBD1 or TRBD2 (5 bases each). This CDR3 contains 14 residues. Germline V gene data show CDR1 as LNHNV and CDR2 as YYDKDF (reference sequence). Trimming stripped 1 base from V and 0 bases from J, with 7 bases between. The CDR3 loop reads CATSRGGTSYEQYF. DNA for the CDR3: TGTGCCACCAGCAGAGGGGGGACCTCCTACGAGCAGTACTTC. The full variable domain, rest sourced from reference TRBV15 and TRBJ2-7, is DAMVIQNPRYQVTQFGKPVTLSCSQTLNHNVMYWYQQKSSQAPKLLFHYYDKDFNNEADTPDNFQSRRPNTSFCFLDIRSPGLGDTAMYLCATSRGGTSYEQYFGPGTRLTVT.

This chain uses TRBV4-2 with TRBJ2-5, with 13 bases fitting TRBD2. Germline CDR1 is LGHNA and CDR2 is YNFKEQ. V dropped 3 bases and J dropped 5; count of bases not matched to a gene: 3. This CDR3 has 15 residues. The CDR3 bases are TGTGCCAGCAGCCACCCGACTAGCGGGAGGGAGACCCAGTACTTC. It codes for CASSHPTSGRETQYF.

This chain connects TRBV7-2 to TRBJ2-1, with D maybe TRBD2 (6 bases). Trimming removed 5 bases at V and 8 bases at J, with 10 bases between. This CDR3 region has 12 residues. Germline V CDR1 and CDR2: SGHTA, FQGNSA. CDR3 in DNA: TGTGCCAGCAGCCAGCGGGTCTATGAGCAGTTCTTC. It specifies CASSQRVYEQFF.

The chain uses TRBV7-9 and TRBJ2-1; 11 nucleotides align to TRBD2. Looked up from germline, CDR1 is SEHNR and CDR2 is FQNEAQ (reference sequence). The V segment lost 5 bases and the J segment 0 bases; nucleotides outside the gene matches: 9. This CDR3 is built from 18 residues. The CDR3 bases are TGTGCCAGCAGCCCGGGACTAGCGGTTTTTAGCTCCTACAATGAGCAGTTCTTC. Residues: CASSPGLAVFSSYNEQFF. The entire variable domain, with the rest obtained from reference TRBV7-9 and TRBJ2-1, is as follows: DTGVSQNPRHKITKRGQNVTFRCDPISEHNRLYWYRQTLGQGPEFLTYFQNEAQLEKSRLLSDRFSAERPKGSFSTLEIQRTEQGDSAMYLCASSPGLAVFSSYNEQFFGPGTRLTVL.

This clone was recorded once. The rearrangement joins TRBV29-1 to TRBJ2-3; TRBD1 aligns across 9 bases. J gave up 4 bases and V 0 bases, and 8 bases lay outside the gene matches. This CDR3 region has 16 residues. Germline V gene data show CDR1 as SQVTM and CDR2 as ANQGSEA. CDR3 bases: TGCAGCGTTGAAGATCTTGAGGGGACAGGGTCAGATACGCAGTATTTT. Its protein product is CSVEDLEGTGSDTQYF.

DNA for the CDR3: TGTGCCATCAAGGGGGACAGGGGCCTTTATAGCAATCAGCCCCAGCATTTT. It specifies CAIKGDRGLYSNQPQHF. The V call is TRBV6-4, the J call TRBJ1-5, with 10 nucleotides matching TRBD1. The CDR3 spans 17 residues. V dropped 10 bases and J dropped 0; count of bases not matched to a gene: 12. CDR1 is MRHNA, CDR2 SNTAGT, per germline.